Below, one T cell receptor (beta chain) is given with its context. The sample originates from a study of shared T cell receptors in the human thymus. Unmatched junction bases numbered 8, after V lost 0 bases and J lost 7 bases. There are 17 residues in the CDR3. Germline-derived CDR1 and CDR2 are PRHDT and FYEKMQ (reference sequence). Produced via immunoSEQ multiplex PCR; TCRdb's table is partial and in-frame only. The data hold 600,000 or so clones, with around 87% observed a single time. These data were also reused for a study on human thymus T cells. According to that study: Congenital heart defects were the reason for the corrective surgery that the donors, healthy Finnish infants, were having. Resections from corrective heart surgery supplied the thymus tissue. Repertoires sampled from thymus and blood appeared biased in V and J gene usage. Related research described strongly overlapping thymic repertoires in unrelated people.

This TCR came from a boy in the first two years of life with a congenital heart defect. The chain uses TRBV13 and TRBJ1-6, with 8 bases fitting TRBD1. Input material: thymocytes. CDR3 sequence (DNA): TGTGCCAGCAGCTTAGGCGTGGGACAGGCGCCCAATTCACCCCTCCACTTT. Translation gives CASSLGVGQAPNSPLHF. The full variable domain, rest sourced from reference TRBV13 and TRBJ1-6, is AAGVIQSPRHLIKEKRETATLKCYPIPRHDTVYWYQQGPGQDPQFLISFYEKMQSDKGSIPDRFSAQQFSDYHSELNMSSLELGDSALYFCASSLGVGQAPNSPLHFGNGTRLTVT.